This T cell receptor beta chain appears in the sequencing data of a study of identical twins. Each cDNA held unique molecular identifiers, and template switching gave it a universal primer site. TCRdb reprocessed the 5' RACE reads via MiXCR and lists one record per CDR3 protein. The sample lists about 690,000 distinct CDR3 sequences, 20% to 25% seen once, with 4.3% in the top ten. The CDR3 runs 15 residues. The germline CDR1 and CDR2 sequences are SGHDN and FVKESK. V was trimmed by 0 bases and J by 5 bases, leaving 13 bases between them. This sample was also put to use in a study of T cells expressing NK-cell markers. That paper adds: One observes that, in a handful of donors, these clonotypes were also the leading ones within the CD3+CD56-NKG2C+ fraction.

This clonotype was obtained from a woman between 18 and 30 years old in good health. This chain uses TRBV14 with TRBJ2-5; D is ambiguous. The sequenced sample consisted of PBMCs. The CDR3 region is CASSQEGLVWETQYF. The CDR3 coding sequence is TGTGCCAGCAGCCAAGAAGGGCTAGTATGGGAGACCCAGTACTTC.